These 21 T cell receptor beta chains were sequenced from one sample in a study of regulatory T cells in long-lasting Graves disease. Both iRepertoire HTBI primers and Arm-PCR of CDR3 regions were used to build the TCR beta libraries. MiXCR, run by TCRdb on the multiplex PCR reads, gives a single entry per CDR3 protein. This sample has 500,000 to 700,000 distinct CDR3 sequences; about 32% occur once, and the top ten carry 35% to 55%. Time point here: persistent/refractory GD, antithyroid drugs over 5 years with positive TRAb. Making the TCR library involved RNA that had been extracted from PBMCs. The sample in question was peripheral blood mononuclear cells (PBMCs), obtained when the disease was refractory, from a patient treated with antithyroid drugs. Receptors originate from a female donor with Graves disease.

This clonotype was counted ten times or more. The V call is TRBV5-6, the J call TRBJ2-5; no clear D gene. The germline CDR1 and CDR2 sequences are SGHDT and YYEEEE. Between the trimmed V and J ends, which lost 0 bases and 2 bases, there was a span of 14 bases. The CDR3 is 16 amino acids. The CDR3 DNA reads as TGTGCCAGCAGCTTGGCGGTTGGCGACGGGCAAGAGACCCAGTACTTC. Translated: CASSLAVGDGQETQYF.

The chain couples TRBV10-3 to TRBJ1-1; D gene unclear. Germline-derived CDR1 and CDR2 are ENHRY and SYGVKD. V was clipped by 4 bases and J by 8 bases, with 8 bases between them. This CDR3 region has 11 residues. DNA for the CDR3: TGTGCCATCAGTGTGTCGTGGGAAGCTTTCTTT. Its protein is CAISVSWEAFF.

This clonotype showed up many times. The J gene is TRBJ1-5, the V gene TRBV28; the D is unclear. Looked up from germline, CDR1 is MDHEN and CDR2 is SYDVKM. CDR3 length: 12 residues. Between the trimmed V and J ends, which lost 2 bases and 5 bases, there was a span of 4 bases. The CDR3 DNA reads TGTGCCAGCAGTTTACCCTATCAGCCCCAGCATTTT. This translates into CASSLPYQPQHF.

This clonotype appeared a single time. V gene TRBV20-1 combines with J gene TRBJ1-2, with a weak D call TRBD1 (6 bases). Trimming pared 3 bases from V and 1 base from J, leaving 15 bases between. The V gene's germline CDR1 is DFQATT and CDR2 SNEGSKA (reference sequence). This CDR3 contains 15 residues. DNA of the CDR3: TGCAGTGCTAGTTTCCGGCCAGGGGTTAACTATGGCTACACCTTC. Its translation is CSASFRPGVNYGYTF.

This clonotype was picked up a small number of times. The CDR3 DNA reads TGTGCCAGCAGCTGGTTTGAGGAAACCGTCGAGCAGTACTTC. Its protein product is CASSWFEETVEQYF. J is TRBJ2-7 and V is TRBV7-9; D remains ambiguous. Germline V gives CDR1 SEHNR, CDR2 FQNEAQ (reference sequence). The CDR3 has 14 amino acids. Trimming shortened V by 4 bases and J by 6 bases, and 16 bases separated the two germline ends.

As concerns this clonotype: A clone one base away is much larger, so this may be a read error. V usage is TRBV5-1 and J usage is TRBJ2-5; D gene uncertain. Germline V gene sequence: CDR1 SGHRS, CDR2 YFSETQ. This CDR3 spans 12 amino acids. V was clipped by 3 bases and J by 5 bases, with 8 bases between them. The DNA of the CDR3 is TGCGCCAGCAGCTCGGCAATGGAGACCCAGTACTTC. Its translation is CASSSAMETQYF.

This clonotype turned up a few times. The V call is TRBV5-1, the J call TRBJ1-1, with TRBD1 identical over 7 bases. Germline assignment: CDR1 SGHRS and CDR2 YFSETQ. The CDR3 is 13 residues long. V lost 4 bases to trimming and J lost 3 bases; unmatched junction nucleotides: 3. CDR3 loop: CASSGTAHTEAFF. In nucleotides, the CDR3 is TGCGCCAGCAGCGGGACAGCGCACACTGAAGCTTTCTTT.

The gene calls are TRBV20-1 and TRBJ2-5; 9 positions agree with TRBD1. CDR3 length: 14 amino acids. Germline loops: CDR1 DFQATT, CDR2 SNEGSKA (reference sequence). Trimming removed 3 bases from V and 2 bases from J; junction bases left unmatched: 4. The CDR3 DNA sequence: TGCAGTGCTAGCCGGGACAGGGTGCAAGAGACCCAGTACTTC. It specifies CSASRDRVQETQYF.

The chain joins TRBV10-3 to TRBJ2-4; TRBD2 matches at 9 bases. The J call may be incorrect, as the DNA end agrees better with TRBJ2-5. In germline, CDR1 is ENHRY, CDR2 SYGVKD. This CDR3 region has 17 residues. CDR3 bases: TGTGCCATCAGTGAGTCGACTAGCGGCGATTTTATAAAGACCCAGTACTTC. Translating it yields CAISESTSGDFIKTQYF.

J is TRBJ1-5 and V is TRBV6-1; 12 nucleotides agree with TRBD1. The length of the CDR3 is 19 residues. Germline trimming cut 6 bases from V and 9 bases from J; bases unmatched to any gene: 21. CDR1 MNHNS and CDR2 SASEGT come from the germline V gene. CDR3 bases: TGTGCCAGCAGAGGGGGGGACAGGGGGCCCGGTGGTATGGCTCGGCCCCAGCATTTT. This translates into CASRGGDRGPGGMARPQHF.

The table lists this clonotype with a few counts. V is TRBV5-4 and J is TRBJ1-2; possibly TRBD1 for D (5 bases). Germline CDR1 is SGHNT and CDR2 is YYREEE (reference sequence). Trimming stripped 4 bases from V and 0 bases from J, with 13 bases between. The CDR3 totals 15 residues. CDR3: CASSPPSRANYGYTF. The CDR3 coding sequence is TGTGCCAGCAGCCCACCATCCAGGGCTAACTATGGCTACACCTTC.

This clonotype showed up just a few times. This rearrangement joins TRBV6-2 or TRBV6-3 to TRBJ2-7; D is possibly TRBD2 (7 bases). The CDR3 is 15 amino acids. Germline CDR1 reads MNHEY; CDR2 reads SVGEGT. V gave up 5 bases and J gave up 5 bases, with 19 bases separating them. This chain's CDR3 is CASSEQAEGGNEQYF. CDR3 nucleotide sequence: TGTGCCAGCAGTGAACAGGCGGAGGGGGGGAACGAGCAGTACTTC.

This clonotype was picked up a small number of times. The chain links TRBV29-1 to TRBJ1-2; 10 bases align to TRBD1. J lost 4 bases, V lost 5 bases, and 10 bases had no gene match. Germline CDR1 and CDR2: SQVTM and ANQGSEA. The CDR3 runs 15 residues. The CDR3 spells CSVLGGTGESYGYTF. The CDR3 DNA is TGCAGCGTTTTGGGTGGGACAGGGGAAAGCTATGGCTACACCTTC.

This clonotype was picked up many times. The chain uses TRBV5-1 and TRBJ2-6, with 12 bases aligning to TRBD2. CDR1 and CDR2 (germline): SGHRS, YFSETQ. CDR3 length: 20 residues. The V and J ends lost 0 bases and 4 bases, in that order; junction bases with no gene match: 11. The CDR3, as DNA: TGCGCCAGCAGCTTGGCTAGCGGGAGGGCCGAATTACCCGGGGCCAACGTCCTGACTTTC. Amino acid sequence: CASSLASGRAELPGANVLTF.

V and J are TRBV13 and TRBJ1-2; D is undetermined. Germline V gene data show CDR1 as PRHDT and CDR2 as FYEKMQ (reference sequence). The CDR3 is 18 amino acids. Deletions cut 0 bases from V and 0 bases from J, with 17 bases between. The CDR3 loop is CASSLGIQRMSSNYGYTF. DNA of the CDR3: TGTGCCAGCAGCTTAGGGATACAGAGGATGTCGTCTAACTATGGCTACACCTTC.

This clonotype turned up a few times. This chain connects TRBV7-9 to TRBJ1-1; D may be TRBD1 (5 bases). The CDR3 consists of 12 residues. Germline assignment: CDR1 SEHNR and CDR2 FQNEAQ (reference sequence). V lost 5 bases, J lost 5 bases, and 9 bases lay in between. Here the CDR3 reads CASSTTVTEAFF. Written as DNA, the CDR3 is TGTGCCAGCAGCACGACAGTTACTGAAGCTTTCTTT. The whole variable domain, filled in from reference TRBV7-9 and TRBJ1-1, reads DTGVSQNPRHKITKRGQNVTFRCDPISEHNRLYWYRQTLGQGPEFLTYFQNEAQLEKSRLLSDRFSAERPKGSFSTLEIQRTEQGDSAMYLCASSTTVTEAFFGQGTRLTVV.

The CDR3 spells CASRGRENSPLHF. DNA for the CDR3: TGTGCCAGCAGGGGCAGGGAGAATTCACCCCTCCACTTT. The chain has TRBV28 and TRBJ1-6, with TRBD1 as a possible D gene (5 bases). The CDR3 is 13 amino acids. Germline lookup yields CDR1 MDHEN and CDR2 SYDVKM. The V end lost 6 bases, the J end lost 7 bases, and 10 bases lay between the germline ends.

This clonotype was counted between two and nine times. This chain connects TRBV6-1 to TRBJ1-6, with D possibly being TRBD1 (6 bases). This CDR3 is built from 14 residues. CDR1 MNHNS and CDR2 SASEGT come from the germline V gene. The CDR3 loop is CAAGPHRDNSPLHF. The CDR3 DNA follows: TGTGCAGCCGGACCCCACAGGGACAATTCACCCCTCCACTTT.

CDR3 DNA: TGTGCCAGCACCGACCGGAGGAGGGATAGCAATCAGCCCCAGCATTTT. Its translation: CASTDRRRDSNQPQHF. The chain uses TRBV2 and TRBJ1-5; D gene unclear. The V and J ends lost 7 bases and 0 bases respectively, with 16 bases between them. The CDR3 runs 16 residues. Germline CDR1 reads SNHLY; CDR2 reads FYNNEI.

The sample holds many counts of this clonotype. The chain combines TRBV28 with TRBJ2-7; TRBD1 is a possible D gene (6 bases). Trimming left V 6 bases short and J 0 bases short, with 9 bases between. The CDR3 totals 13 residues. Germline V gene lookup returns CDR1 MDHEN and CDR2 SYDVKM. Here the CDR3 DNA reads TGTGCCAGCAGGGGACAACCCTCCTACGAGCAGTACTTC. This sequence encodes CASRGQPSYEQYF.

The genes are TRBV18 and TRBJ1-2; maybe TRBD1 (5 bases). This CDR3 comprises 15 residues. CDR1 is KGHSH and CDR2 is LQKENI in the germline V gene. Trimming took off 1 base at V and 6 bases at J, with 15 bases between the two ends. CDR3 nucleotides: TGTGCCAGCTCACCACTCCAACAGGCCGTCCATGGCTACACCTTC. It encodes CASSPLQQAVHGYTF.